This T cell receptor beta chain was recovered during a study of memory CD4+ T cells and cytomegalovirus serostatus. Germline assignment: CDR1 SGDLS and CDR2 YYNGEE. The length of the CDR3 is 12 residues. V gave up 3 bases and J gave up 8 bases, with 9 bases separating them. The protocol was immunoSEQ multiplex PCR, while the TCRdb copy is restricted to in-frame clones and leaves out a portion. The sample includes about 59,000 clones, around 80% of them seen just once. Single viable CD3+CD4+CD8-CD45RO+ cells were sorted as the memory CD4+ T cells. The chain links TRBV9 to TRBJ2-1; the D is unclear. Sequences were obtained from memory CD4+ T cells from blood. This sequence originates from an adult in good health and CMV-seronegative. CDR3 amino acids: CASSAYEDEQFF. Written as DNA, the CDR3 is TGTGCCAGCAGCGCATATGAGGATGAGCAGTTCTTC.